The T cell receptor (beta chain) under discussion was sequenced for a study of cytomegalovirus exposure and HLA in healthy donors. The PCR used 60 Vbeta and 13 Jbeta primers. Profiling relied on immunoSEQ multiplex PCR, and the TCRdb table lists in-frame clones only, not all of them. This table holds under 200,000 clones. Trimming took 4 bases from V and 3 from J; bases not matched to a gene: 9. The germline CDR1 and CDR2 sequences are SGHKS and YYEKEE (reference sequence). CDR3 length equals 15 residues. Sequenced material: PBMCs. This sequence originates from a man younger than 40 in good health and CMV-seronegative. The chain uses TRBV5-5 and TRBJ2-7, with 8 bases identical to TRBD2. Here the CDR3 reads CASSPASGSSYEQYF. The CDR3 DNA reads TGTGCCAGCAGCCCAGCTAGCGGGTCTAGCTACGAGCAGTACTTC.